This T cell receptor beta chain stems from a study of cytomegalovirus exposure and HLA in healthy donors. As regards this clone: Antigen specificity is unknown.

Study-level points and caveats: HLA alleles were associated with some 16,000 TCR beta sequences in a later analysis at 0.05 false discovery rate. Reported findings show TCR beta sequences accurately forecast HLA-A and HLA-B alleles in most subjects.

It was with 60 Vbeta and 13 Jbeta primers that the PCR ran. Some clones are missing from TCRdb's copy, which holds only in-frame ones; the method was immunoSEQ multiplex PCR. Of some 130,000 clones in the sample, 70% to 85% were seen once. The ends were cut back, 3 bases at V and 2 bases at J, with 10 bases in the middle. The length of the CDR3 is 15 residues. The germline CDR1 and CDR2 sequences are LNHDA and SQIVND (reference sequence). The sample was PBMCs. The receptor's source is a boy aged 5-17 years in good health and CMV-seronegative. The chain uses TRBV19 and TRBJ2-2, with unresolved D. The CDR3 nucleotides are TGTGCCAGTAGTATTTCACAGCTAAACACCGGGGAGCTGTTTTTT. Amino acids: CASSISQLNTGELFF.